A selection of T cell receptor beta chains follows, all from one sample in a study of breast tumors, draining lymph nodes, adjacent tissues. TCRdb re-called the multiplex PCR reads through MiXCR, storing one row per CDR3 protein. Among about 230,000 distinct CDR3 sequences listed, roughly 32% were seen once. Material for sequencing was axillary lymph node tissue. The receptors shown here come from a female donor with breast cancer. Some clones in this sample may be carry-over from other donors' samples. The CDR3 runs from the conserved cysteine through the conserved F or W. A D gene is named only where the DNA matches it firmly. Size is stated for part of the rows, as once, few or many counts, or as a class when the clone is expanded.

d_gene: TRBD2; j_gene: TRBJ2-1; abundance: .; v_gene: TRBV20-1; CDR3aa: CSAKGSGAEPFF; CDR3nt: TGCAGTGCCAAGGGTAGCGGGGCAGAGCCGTTCTTC
d_gene: .; j_gene: TRBJ2-3; abundance: many; v_gene: TRBV7-2; CDR3aa: CASSLGAGTGDTQYF; CDR3nt: TGTGCCAGCAGCTTAGGTGCCGGGACTGGGGATACGCAGTATTTT
d_gene: .; j_gene: TRBJ1-2; abundance: few; v_gene: TRBV12-5; CDR3aa: CASERKALDGYAF; CDR3nt: TGTGCTAGTGAAAGAAAGGCTTTGGATGGCTACGCCTTC
d_gene: .; j_gene: TRBJ2-1; abundance: many; v_gene: TRBV9; CDR3aa: CASSAGWSYNEQFF; CDR3nt: TGTGCCAGCAGCGCCGGGTGGTCCTACAATGAGCAGTTCTTC
d_gene: .; j_gene: TRBJ2-1; abundance: many; v_gene: TRBV5-1; CDR3aa: CASSRDGVSYNEQFF; CDR3nt: TGCGCCAGCAGCCGAGACGGGGTGAGCTACAATGAGCAGTTCTTC
d_gene: .; j_gene: TRBJ2-2; abundance: many; v_gene: TRBV7-9; CDR3aa: CASSLGFGELFF; CDR3nt: TGTGCCAGCAGTCTTGGGTTCGGGGAGCTGTTTTTT
d_gene: .; j_gene: TRBJ1-1; abundance: few; v_gene: TRBV5-1; CDR3aa: CASSLATAAEAFF; CDR3nt: TGCGCCAGCAGCTTGGCGACGGCAGCTGAAGCTTTCTTT
d_gene: TRBD1; j_gene: TRBJ2-5; abundance: .; v_gene: TRBV10-3; CDR3aa: CAITRDLGTGQVEETQYF; CDR3nt: TGTGCCATCACTAGAGATCTTGGCACGGGACAGGTCGAAGAGACCCAGTACTTC
d_gene: .; j_gene: TRBJ2-3; abundance: many; v_gene: TRBV2; CDR3aa: CASRPSGRGDTQYF; CDR3nt: TGTGCCAGCAGACCCTCGGGTCGCGGGGATACGCAGTATTTT
d_gene: .; j_gene: TRBJ2-3; abundance: many; v_gene: TRBV11-2; CDR3aa: CASSLGAGQFSDTQYF; CDR3nt: TGTGCCAGCAGCTTAGGAGCGGGACAATTTTCAGATACGCAGTATTTT
d_gene: .; j_gene: TRBJ1-3; abundance: .; v_gene: TRBV7-2; CDR3aa: CASSFNRQRSTIYF; CDR3nt: TGTGCCAGCAGCTTTAACCGACAGAGAAGCACCATATATTTT
d_gene: TRBD1; j_gene: TRBJ2-1; abundance: many; v_gene: TRBV12-3/TRBV12-4; CDR3aa: CASREPGQGYNEQFF; CDR3nt: TGTGCCAGCAGAGAACCGGGACAGGGATACAATGAGCAGTTCTTC
d_gene: .; j_gene: TRBJ1-4; abundance: .; v_gene: TRBV12-3/TRBV12-4; CDR3aa: CASGYLGTAYEKLFF; CDR3nt: TGTGCCAGCGGTTACCTCGGGACGGCCTATGAAAAACTGTTCTTT
d_gene: .; j_gene: TRBJ1-2; abundance: .; v_gene: TRBV28; CDR3aa: CASSPPIAVGYTF; CDR3nt: TGTGCCAGCAGTCCTCCTATTGCGGTTGGCTACACCTTC
d_gene: .; j_gene: TRBJ2-5; abundance: many; v_gene: TRBV6-6; CDR3aa: CASSYAGGRQETQYF; CDR3nt: TGTGCCAGCAGTTACGCCGGGGGGCGTCAAGAGACCCAGTACTTC
d_gene: .; j_gene: TRBJ1-4; abundance: few; v_gene: TRBV20-1; CDR3aa: CSAKTSTNEKLFF; CDR3nt: TGCAGTGCCAAGACTTCAACTAATGAAAAACTGTTTTTT
d_gene: .; j_gene: TRBJ2-3; abundance: few; v_gene: TRBV6-4; CDR3aa: CASSHPTRGGGTDTQYF; CDR3nt: TGTGCCAGCAGTCACCCGACCAGGGGGGGTGGTACAGATACGCAGTATTTT
d_gene: .; j_gene: TRBJ2-7; abundance: once; v_gene: TRBV7-8; CDR3aa: CASSPSFSSEQYF; CDR3nt: TGTGCCAGCAGCCCAAGCTTCTCCTCGGAGCAGTACTTC
d_gene: TRBD1; j_gene: TRBJ1-2; abundance: .; v_gene: TRBV5-4; CDR3aa: CASSEGQGKYGYTF; CDR3nt: TGTGCCAGCAGCGAGGGACAGGGGAAGTATGGCTACACCTTC
d_gene: TRBD2; j_gene: TRBJ2-7; abundance: many; v_gene: TRBV9; CDR3aa: CASSVGALAAQYEQYF; CDR3nt: TGTGCCAGCAGCGTAGGGGCTCTAGCGGCCCAGTACGAGCAGTACTTC
d_gene: TRBD1; j_gene: TRBJ1-5; abundance: .; v_gene: TRBV6-2/TRBV6-3; CDR3aa: CAGSYSTYGRDRDLWQPQHF; CDR3nt: TGTGCCGGCAGTTACTCAACGTATGGTCGGGACAGGGATCTCTGGCAGCCCCAGCATTTT
d_gene: TRBD1; j_gene: TRBJ1-3; abundance: .; v_gene: TRBV7-2; CDR3aa: CASSLRDRGPFSGNTIYF; CDR3nt: TGTGCCAGCAGCTTAAGGGACAGGGGGCCTTTCTCTGGAAACACCATATATTTT
d_gene: TRBD2; j_gene: TRBJ2-5; abundance: many; v_gene: TRBV5-8; CDR3aa: CASSLVPSGTETQYF; CDR3nt: TGTGCCAGCAGCTTGGTTCCTAGCGGGACAGAGACCCAGTACTTC
d_gene: .; j_gene: TRBJ2-1; abundance: many; v_gene: TRBV7-2; CDR3aa: CASSPYAGGTNNEQFF; CDR3nt: TGTGCCAGCAGCCCCTACGCAGGCGGGACCAACAATGAGCAGTTCTTC
d_gene: .; j_gene: TRBJ2-7; abundance: many; v_gene: TRBV6-5; CDR3aa: CASRPRGRGYEQYF; CDR3nt: TGTGCCAGCAGACCAAGGGGGAGGGGTTACGAGCAGTACTTC
d_gene: TRBD2; j_gene: TRBJ2-1; abundance: many; v_gene: TRBV11-3; CDR3aa: CASSLASGNEQFF; CDR3nt: TGTGCCAGCAGCTTAGCTAGCGGCAATGAGCAGTTCTTC
d_gene: .; j_gene: TRBJ1-4; abundance: few; v_gene: TRBV18; CDR3aa: CASSPPGRGREKLFF; CDR3nt: TGTGCCAGCTCACCACCAGGCAGGGGAAGAGAAAAACTGTTTTTT
d_gene: TRBD1; j_gene: TRBJ2-7; abundance: many; v_gene: TRBV5-4; CDR3aa: CASSLEGTGKDEQYF; CDR3nt: TGTGCCAGCAGCTTGGAAGGGACAGGGAAGGACGAGCAGTACTTC
d_gene: .; j_gene: TRBJ1-2; abundance: once; v_gene: TRBV9; CDR3aa: CASSVGDTAYGYTF; CDR3nt: TGTGCCAGCAGCGTAGGAGACACAGCTTATGGCTACACCTTC
d_gene: .; j_gene: TRBJ1-2; abundance: many; v_gene: TRBV19; CDR3aa: CASTTGRSGYTF; CDR3nt: TGTGCCAGTACTACAGGGAGGAGTGGCTACACCTTC
d_gene: .; j_gene: TRBJ2-3; abundance: many; v_gene: TRBV10-3; CDR3aa: CAISGGGAADTQYF; CDR3nt: TGTGCCATCAGTGGCGGAGGGGCGGCAGATACGCAGTATTTT
d_gene: .; j_gene: TRBJ1-3; abundance: many; v_gene: TRBV20-1; CDR3aa: CSARGGVTQTGNTIYF; CDR3nt: TGCAGTGCTAGGGGGGGGGTGACACAGACTGGAAACACCATATATTTT
d_gene: TRBD2; j_gene: TRBJ2-7; abundance: .; v_gene: TRBV6-1; CDR3aa: CASISRLAGSGYEQYF; CDR3nt: TGTGCCAGCATTAGTAGGCTAGCGGGAAGCGGCTACGAGCAGTACTTC
d_gene: TRBD2; j_gene: TRBJ2-1; abundance: .; v_gene: TRBV28; CDR3aa: CASSTSGSYNEQFF; CDR3nt: TGTGCCAGCAGCACTAGCGGGTCCTACAATGAGCAGTTCTTC
d_gene: .; j_gene: TRBJ2-2; abundance: .; v_gene: TRBV13; CDR3aa: CASSQSTGGELFF; CDR3nt: TGTGCCAGCAGCCAATCGACTGGCGGGGAGCTGTTTTTT
d_gene: .; j_gene: TRBJ1-1; abundance: .; v_gene: TRBV28; CDR3aa: CASSFPPLGNTEAFF; CDR3nt: TGTGCCAGCAGTTTCCCTCCCTTGGGGAACACTGAAGCTTTCTTT
d_gene: .; j_gene: TRBJ2-4; abundance: many; v_gene: TRBV7-2; CDR3aa: CASSLVGRGRAKNIQYF; CDR3nt: TGTGCCAGCAGCTTAGTTGGTCGGGGAAGGGCCAAAAACATTCAGTACTTC
d_gene: .; j_gene: TRBJ1-5; abundance: many; v_gene: TRBV18; CDR3aa: CASSRGSNQPQHF; CDR3nt: TGTGCCAGCAGCAGGGGTAGCAATCAGCCCCAGCATTTT
d_gene: .; j_gene: TRBJ2-5; abundance: many; v_gene: TRBV5-1; CDR3aa: CASTGITETQYF; CDR3nt: TGCGCCAGTACCGGGATTACGGAGACCCAGTACTTC
d_gene: .; j_gene: TRBJ1-5; abundance: .; v_gene: TRBV12-3/TRBV12-4; CDR3aa: CASRTGHPNQPQHF; CDR3nt: TGTGCCAGCAGAACAGGCCACCCTAATCAGCCCCAGCATTTT
d_gene: .; j_gene: TRBJ1-5; abundance: many; v_gene: TRBV12-3/TRBV12-4; CDR3aa: CASRGVGVQPQHF; CDR3nt: TGTGCCAGCAGGGGAGTGGGGGTTCAGCCCCAGCATTTT
d_gene: .; j_gene: TRBJ2-2; abundance: many; v_gene: TRBV5-1; CDR3aa: CASREGGAGGELFF; CDR3nt: TGCGCCAGCAGAGAGGGGGGCGCCGGCGGGGAGCTGTTTTTT
d_gene: TRBD1; j_gene: TRBJ1-2; abundance: .; v_gene: TRBV7-2; CDR3aa: CASSHGQGWGGYTF; CDR3nt: TGTGCCAGCAGCCACGGACAGGGATGGGGTGGCTACACCTTC
d_gene: TRBD1; j_gene: TRBJ2-1; abundance: .; v_gene: TRBV29-1; CDR3aa: CSESRQGSEQLF; CDR3nt: TGCAGTGAGTCACGACAGGGATCCGAGCAGCTCTTC
d_gene: TRBD1; j_gene: TRBJ1-3; abundance: many; v_gene: TRBV15; CDR3aa: CATLEGASGNTIYF; CDR3nt: TGTGCCACCTTAGAGGGGGCATCTGGAAACACCATATATTTT
d_gene: .; j_gene: TRBJ1-1; abundance: few; v_gene: TRBV29-1; CDR3aa: CSVLPTGNTEAFF; CDR3nt: TGCAGCGTCCTCCCGACAGGGAACACTGAAGCTTTCTTT
d_gene: .; j_gene: TRBJ2-1; abundance: many; v_gene: TRBV29-1; CDR3aa: CSVGSQGEQFF; CDR3nt: TGCAGCGTTGGAAGCCAAGGCGAGCAGTTCTTC
d_gene: TRBD2; j_gene: TRBJ2-7; abundance: many; v_gene: TRBV7-9; CDR3aa: CASSATRLAGGIEQYF; CDR3nt: TGTGCCAGCAGCGCAACTCGACTAGCGGGAGGGATCGAGCAGTACTTC
d_gene: .; j_gene: TRBJ2-5; abundance: .; v_gene: TRBV7-9; CDR3aa: CASSLRDEETQYF; CDR3nt: TGTGCCAGCAGCTTAAGGGACGAAGAGACCCAGTACTTC
d_gene: TRBD2; j_gene: TRBJ2-6; abundance: once; v_gene: TRBV28; CDR3aa: CASSLVSGTRLRSGANVLTF; CDR3nt: TGTGCCAGCAGTTTAGTTAGCGGGACACGTCTAAGGTCTGGGGCCAACGTCCTGACTTTC
d_gene: TRBD2; j_gene: TRBJ2-7; abundance: many; v_gene: TRBV10-2; CDR3aa: CASSEPSGIYEQYF; CDR3nt: TGCGCCAGCAGTGAACCTAGCGGGATATACGAGCAGTACTTC
d_gene: TRBD2; j_gene: TRBJ2-5; abundance: many; v_gene: TRBV12-3/TRBV12-4; CDR3aa: CASSFALGTSGRSRAQYF; CDR3nt: TGTGCCAGCAGTTTCGCGCTGGGGACTAGCGGGAGGAGCAGGGCCCAGTACTTC
d_gene: TRBD2; j_gene: TRBJ2-5; abundance: .; v_gene: TRBV20-1; CDR3aa: CSTSGGANTVQETQYF; CDR3nt: TGCAGTACTAGCGGAGGGGCGAACACGGTCCAAGAGACCCAGTACTTC
d_gene: TRBD2; j_gene: TRBJ2-1; abundance: many; v_gene: TRBV19; CDR3aa: CASSTAGGPYNEQFF; CDR3nt: TGTGCCAGTAGTACGGCGGGAGGGCCCTACAATGAGCAGTTCTTC
d_gene: .; j_gene: TRBJ2-7; abundance: many; v_gene: TRBV12-3/TRBV12-4; CDR3aa: CASSLAHRALYEQYF; CDR3nt: TGTGCCAGCAGTTTAGCCCACAGGGCCCTTTACGAGCAGTACTTC
d_gene: .; j_gene: TRBJ2-1; abundance: many; v_gene: TRBV20-1; CDR3aa: CSALDRASVHEQFF; CDR3nt: TGCAGTGCCCTAGATCGGGCTAGCGTACATGAGCAGTTCTTC
d_gene: TRBD2; j_gene: TRBJ2-2; abundance: few; v_gene: TRBV5-1; CDR3aa: CASSPKTSGLTDTGELFF; CDR3nt: TGCGCCAGCAGCCCAAAGACTAGCGGGCTCACTGACACCGGGGAGCTGTTTTTT
d_gene: .; j_gene: TRBJ2-5; abundance: many; v_gene: TRBV20-1; CDR3aa: CSASTGMGETQYF; CDR3nt: TGCAGTGCTAGTACAGGGATGGGTGAGACCCAGTACTTC